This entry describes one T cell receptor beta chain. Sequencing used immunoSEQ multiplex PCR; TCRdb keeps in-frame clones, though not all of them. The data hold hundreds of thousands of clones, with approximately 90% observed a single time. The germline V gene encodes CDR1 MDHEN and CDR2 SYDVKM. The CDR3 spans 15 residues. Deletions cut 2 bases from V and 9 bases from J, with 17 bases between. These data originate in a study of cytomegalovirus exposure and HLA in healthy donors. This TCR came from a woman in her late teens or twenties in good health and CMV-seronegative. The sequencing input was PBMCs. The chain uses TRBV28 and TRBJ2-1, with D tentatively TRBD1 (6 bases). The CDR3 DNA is TGTGCCAGCAGTTTAGTTGGACAGCGCTCTGGTGAGCAGTTCTTC. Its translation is CASSLVGQRSGEQFF. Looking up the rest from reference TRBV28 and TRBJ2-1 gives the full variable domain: DVKVTQSSRYLVKRTGEKVFLECVQDMDHENMFWYRQDPGLGLRLIYFSYDVKMKEKGDIPEGYSVSREKKERFSLILESASTNQTSMYLCASSLVGQRSGEQFFGPGTRLTVL.